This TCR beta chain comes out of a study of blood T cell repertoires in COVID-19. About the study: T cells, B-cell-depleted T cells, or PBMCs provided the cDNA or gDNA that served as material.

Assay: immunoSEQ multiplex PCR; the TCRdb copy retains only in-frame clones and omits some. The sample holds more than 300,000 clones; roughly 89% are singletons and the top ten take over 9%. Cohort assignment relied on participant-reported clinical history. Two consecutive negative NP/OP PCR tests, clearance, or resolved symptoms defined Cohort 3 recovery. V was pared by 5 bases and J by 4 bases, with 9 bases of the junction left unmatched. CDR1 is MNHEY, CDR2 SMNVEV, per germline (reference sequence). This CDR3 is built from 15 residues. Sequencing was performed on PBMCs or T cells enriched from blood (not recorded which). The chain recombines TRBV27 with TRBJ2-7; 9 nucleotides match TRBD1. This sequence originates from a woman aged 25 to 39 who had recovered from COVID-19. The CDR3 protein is CASSRRDRVSYEQYF. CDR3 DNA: TGTGCCAGCAGTCGCCGGGACAGGGTTTCATACGAGCAGTACTTC.